The 23 T cell receptor beta chains below were found in one sample sequenced in a study of blood T cell repertoires in COVID-19. The table came from immunoSEQ multiplex PCR; TCRdb's copy has only in-frame clones and leaves some out. The repertoire includes 300,000 or so clones, 65% to 90% of them detected once, and about 9.4% sits in the top ten. The material sequenced was PBMCs or T cells enriched from blood (not recorded which). These TCRs come from a young woman who had recovered from COVID-19.

V gene TRBV29-1 combines with J gene TRBJ2-5; 9 bases align to TRBD2. This CDR3 spans 14 amino acids. In germline, CDR1 is SQVTM, CDR2 ANQGSEA. V shed 4 bases and J 2 bases; nucleotides not matched to a gene: 5. CDR3 coding DNA: TGCAGCGTTGGGCTAGCGGGATCACAAGAGACCCAGTACTTC. Its protein is CSVGLAGSQETQYF.

V is TRBV5-6 and J is TRBJ1-6, with 9 bases that match TRBD1. The junction had 6 bases not matched to a gene; V was cut back by 4 bases and J by 10 bases. The CDR3 consists of 14 residues. CDR1 is SGHDT, CDR2 YYEEEE, per germline. This chain's CDR3 is CASSPGQGDSPLHF. Written as DNA, the CDR3 is TGTGCCAGCAGCCCGGGACAGGGAGACTCACCCCTCCACTTT.

The V call is TRBV5-4, the J call TRBJ1-3; D is undetermined. This CDR3 has 14 residues. The V and J ends lost 6 bases and 1 base respectively, with 11 bases between them. Germline V gene sequence: CDR1 SGHNT, CDR2 YYREEE (reference sequence). CDR3 sequence reads: CASTWGGSGNTIYF. Here the CDR3 DNA reads TGTGCCAGCACGTGGGGAGGGTCTGGAAACACCATATATTTT.

This sequence joins TRBV18 and TRBJ1-6; 7 nucleotides agree with TRBD1. Germline V gene lookup returns CDR1 KGHSH and CDR2 LQKENI. The length of the CDR3 is 17 residues. V lost 3 bases to trimming and J lost 5 bases; unmatched junction nucleotides: 10. The CDR3 reads CASSPNTSGTDNSPLHF. CDR3 DNA sequence: TGTGCCAGCTCACCCAACACCTCCGGGACAGATAATTCACCCCTCCACTTT.

The J gene is TRBJ2-7, the V gene TRBV7-9; TRBD2 agrees at 11 bases. Germline assignment: CDR1 SEHNR and CDR2 FQNEAQ (reference sequence). Germline trimming cut 6 bases from V and 1 base from J; bases unmatched to any gene: 8. CDR3 size: 16 residues. The chain's CDR3 is CASSRFGTSGSYEQYF. CDR3 DNA: TGTGCCAGCAGTCGATTCGGGACTAGCGGATCCTACGAGCAGTACTTC.

In this sample, this clone turned up a few times. The genes are TRBV5-1 and TRBJ1-4, with TRBD1 matching over 7 bases. The CDR3 is 17 residues long. With 4 bases clipped from V and 3 bases from J, the junction kept 12 bases outside the gene matches. The V gene's germline CDR1 is SGHRS and CDR2 YFSETQ. The CDR3 protein is CASSLYRGLTANEKLFF. As DNA, the CDR3 is TGCGCCAGCAGCCTTTACAGGGGCCTTACGGCTAATGAAAAACTGTTTTTT.

This clone was seen at least ten times. The V and J genes are TRBV27 and TRBJ1-3, with D tentatively TRBD1 (5 bases). Germline values: CDR1 MNHEY, CDR2 SMNVEV (reference sequence). Between the trimmed V and J ends, which lost 2 bases and 0 bases, there was a span of 17 bases. The CDR3 covers 18 residues. The CDR3 region is CASSLRQPDLSSGNTIYF. Written as DNA, the CDR3 is TGTGCCAGCAGTTTAAGACAGCCGGATCTCTCCTCTGGAAACACCATATATTTT.

This chain connects TRBV9 to TRBJ2-7; TRBD1 matches at 11 bases. J gave up 6 bases and V 3 bases, and 8 bases lay outside the gene matches. From germline, CDR1 is SGDLS and CDR2 YYNGEE. CDR3 length: 15 amino acids. CDR3 region: CASSGTGQGASEQYF. Written as DNA, the CDR3 is TGTGCCAGCAGCGGGACCGGACAGGGGGCTTCCGAGCAGTACTTC.

The rearrangement uses TRBV19 and TRBJ1-3, with D perhaps TRBD1 (5 bases). V was cut by 10 bases and J by 2 bases, with 18 bases left in between. Germline CDR1 and CDR2: LNHDA and SQIVND (reference sequence). This CDR3 region has 15 residues. This chain's CDR3 is CANVGAGRAGNTIYF. CDR3 DNA: TGTGCCAATGTGGGAGCGGGCAGGGCTGGAAACACCATATATTTT. Combining the CDR3 with reference TRBV19 and TRBJ1-3 gives the whole variable domain DGGITQSPKYLFRKEGQNVTLSCEQNLNHDAMYWYRQDPGQGLRLIYYSQIVNDFQKGDIAEGYSVSREKKESFPLTVTSAQKNPTAFYLCANVGAGRAGNTIYFGEGSWLTVV.

The chain links TRBV5-1 to TRBJ1-2, with 9 bases matching TRBD1. Trimming took 0 bases from V and 14 from J; bases not matched to a gene: 11. The CDR3 extends over 14 amino acids. Germline V gene data show CDR1 as SGHRS and CDR2 as YFSETQ. CDR3 residues: CASSLVRDRAPYTF. CDR3 in DNA: TGCGCCAGCAGCTTGGTTCGGGACAGGGCACCCTATACCTTC.

The V and J genes are TRBV10-3 and TRBJ1-4; TRBD1 agrees at 7 bases. V was pared by 3 bases and J by 6 bases, with 10 bases of the junction left unmatched. The CDR3 length is 16 residues. Germline V gene lookup returns CDR1 ENHRY and CDR2 SYGVKD. The CDR3 spells CAISDQGSGGYEKLFF. The CDR3 coding sequence is TGTGCCATCAGTGACCAGGGATCAGGGGGGTATGAAAAACTGTTTTTT.

The CDR3 spells CASSQSGTGGNTEAFF. For the CDR3, the DNA is TGTGCCAGCAGCCAATCCGGAACGGGAGGGAACACTGAAGCTTTCTTT. The chain couples TRBV4-2 to TRBJ1-1, with D uncertain. The V end lost 2 bases, the J end lost 1 base, and 14 bases lay between the germline ends. CDR1 LGHNA and CDR2 YNFKEQ come from the germline V gene. This CDR3 spans 16 amino acids.

This chain links TRBV10-3 with TRBJ2-5; TRBD2 matches 7 bases. V gave up 4 bases and J gave up 3 bases; unmatched junction bases: 2. The germline gives CDR1 ENHRY, CDR2 SYGVKD. The CDR3 loop spans 13 amino acids. The CDR3 sequence: CAISVAGEETQYF. The CDR3 coding sequence is TGTGCCATCAGTGTAGCGGGTGAAGAGACCCAGTACTTC.

The chain recombines TRBV2 with TRBJ1-1; no clear D gene. This CDR3 is 14 amino acids long. Trimming removed 6 bases at V and 10 bases at J, with 21 bases between. The germline gives CDR1 SNHLY, CDR2 FYNNEI. The CDR3 nucleotides read TGTGCCAGCAGAGAACGGACTACCGCTGACCGAGCTTTCTTT. Protein: CASRERTTADRAFF.

This chain uses TRBV7-9 with TRBJ1-4; D is undetermined. Trimming shortened V by 5 bases and J by 11 bases, and 12 bases separated the two germline ends. This CDR3 has 12 amino acids. Germline values: CDR1 SEHNR, CDR2 FQNEAQ (reference sequence). DNA for the CDR3: TGTGCCAGCAGCGGAGAGACTGGGAAACTGTTTTTT. It encodes CASSGETGKLFF.

The V gene is TRBV19, the J gene TRBJ1-5; D ambiguous. The V and J ends lost 6 bases and 0 bases respectively, with 12 bases between them. The CDR3 has 15 residues. Germline lookup yields CDR1 LNHDA and CDR2 SQIVND (reference sequence). The chain's CDR3 is CASSRGLYSNQPQHF. For the CDR3, the DNA is TGTGCCAGTAGCCGCGGACTTTATAGCAATCAGCCCCAGCATTTT. Full variable domain (rest looked up from reference TRBV19 and TRBJ1-5): DGGITQSPKYLFRKEGQNVTLSCEQNLNHDAMYWYRQDPGQGLRLIYYSQIVNDFQKGDIAEGYSVSREKKESFPLTVTSAQKNPTAFYLCASSRGLYSNQPQHFGDGTRLSIL.

The chain joins TRBV9 to TRBJ1-3; a weak D match, TRBD1 (6 bases). From germline, CDR1 is SGDLS and CDR2 YYNGEE. The V end was cut by 3 bases, the J end by 3 bases, with 7 bases between. The CDR3 contains 13 residues. CDR3 in DNA: TGTGCCAGCAGCGGGACAGTTGGAAACACCATATATTTT. Encoded protein: CASSGTVGNTIYF.

This clone was picked up a small number of times. The chain joins TRBV7-8 to TRBJ1-6, with D possibly matching TRBD1 (5 bases). V was trimmed by 7 bases and J by 6 bases, leaving 16 bases between them. CDR3 length: 15 amino acids. Germline CDR1 reads SGHVS; CDR2 reads FQNEAQ. The CDR3 protein is CASTSAGVSNSPLHF. In nucleotides, the CDR3 is TGTGCCAGCACGTCCGCGGGGGTTAGTAATTCACCCCTCCACTTT. Variable domain in full (rest from reference TRBV7-8 and TRBJ1-6): GAGVSQSPRYKVAKRGQDVALRCDPISGHVSLFWYQQALGQGPEFLTYFQNEAQLDKSGLPSDRFFAERPEGSVSTLKIQRTQQEDSAVYLCASTSAGVSNSPLHFGNGTRLTVT.

The CDR3: CAISEYKRGDQETQYF. CDR3 in DNA: TGTGCCATCAGTGAGTATAAGCGGGGGGACCAAGAGACCCAGTACTTC. The chain has TRBV10-3 and TRBJ2-5; 9 nucleotides agree with TRBD2. After removal of 1 base from V and 0 bases from J, the junction contained 3 bases not matched to a gene. There are 16 residues in the CDR3. The V gene's germline CDR1 is ENHRY and CDR2 SYGVKD.

The chain links TRBV28 to TRBJ1-1; D remains unclear. V was clipped by 7 bases and J by 6 bases, with 21 bases between them. CDR1 is MDHEN and CDR2 is SYDVKM in the germline V gene. The CDR3 totals 15 residues. The CDR3 loop reads CASKPLGLSLAEAFF. CDR3 nucleotides: TGTGCCAGCAAACCTTTAGGACTATCTTTAGCTGAAGCTTTCTTT. Filled out from reference TRBV28 and TRBJ1-1, the complete variable domain reads DVKVTQSSRYLVKRTGEKVFLECVQDMDHENMFWYRQDPGLGLRLIYFSYDVKMKEKGDIPEGYSVSREKKERFSLILESASTNQTSMYLCASKPLGLSLAEAFFGQGTRLTVV.

V is TRBV7-7 and J is TRBJ2-1, with D perhaps TRBD2 (6 bases). The V end was cut by 1 base, the J end by 13 bases, with 14 bases between. Germline CDR1 SSHAT, CDR2 FNYEAQ (reference sequence). The CDR3 consists of 13 residues. The CDR3 is CASSLGLDRPQFF. For the CDR3, the DNA is TGTGCCAGCAGCTTAGGACTAGATAGGCCCCAGTTCTTC. Variable domain in full (rest from reference TRBV7-7 and TRBJ2-1): GAGVSQSPRYKVTKRGQDVTLRCDPISSHATLYWYQQALGQGPEFLTYFNYEAQPDKSGLPSDRFSAERPEGSISTLTIQRTEQRDSAMYRCASSLGLDRPQFFGPGTRLTVL.

This rearrangement joins TRBV10-2 to TRBJ2-5; 14 bases agree with TRBD2. V was pared by 8 bases and J by 3 bases, with 8 bases of the junction left unmatched. CDR1 is WSHSY, CDR2 SAAADI, per germline. This CDR3 contains 16 residues. Here the CDR3 DNA reads TGCGCCAGCGGGACTAGCGGGAGAACCCCCGAAGAGACCCAGTACTTC. Residues: CASGTSGRTPEETQYF.

This clone appeared a few times. J is TRBJ1-3 and V is TRBV9; D call uncertain. Germline V gene data show CDR1 as SGDLS and CDR2 as YYNGEE. This CDR3 spans 16 amino acids. The V gene lost 1 base and the J gene lost 0 bases, with 11 bases spanning the gap. The CDR3 loop reads CASSVMAESSGNTIYF. The CDR3 bases are TGTGCCAGCAGCGTAATGGCAGAAAGCTCTGGAAACACCATATATTTT.